This record concerns one T cell receptor beta chain sequence. Its antigen is as yet unknown. CDR1 is MNHEY, CDR2 SMNVEV, per germline (reference sequence). The CDR3 is 15 residues long. The V gene lost 6 bases and the J gene lost 4 bases, with 16 bases spanning the gap. Profiling relied on immunoSEQ multiplex PCR, and the TCRdb table lists in-frame clones only, not all of them. The repertoire holds more than 25,000 clones, with around 87% as singletons. This sample is drawn from a study of lymphopenia after photon versus proton radiotherapy. Study outcomes and limitations: After lymphocyte nadir, photon-treated repertoires showed oligoclonal expansion, especially CD8+ Temra. Post-nadir TCR diversity decline inversely tracked overall survival among those who died. Proton therapy kept repertoires fairly stable, unlike photons, which gained effector/memory cells.

The sequenced sample was peripheral blood, obtained from a patient treated with proton-based radiotherapy. The chain couples TRBV27 to TRBJ1-5; a possible D gene is TRBD1 (5 bases). This sequence was found in a woman aged 60-70 years with cholangiocarcinoma. Some clones in this sample may be carry-over from other donors' samples. CDR3 residues: CASSPGAVGNQPQHF. CDR3 DNA sequence: TGTGCCAGCAGCCCCGGGGCGGTTGGTAATCAGCCCCAGCATTTT.